Listed here are 16 T cell receptor beta chains from one sample, sequenced in a study of T-cell memory formation after mild COVID-19. Using its own MiXCR run on the 5' RACE reads, TCRdb lists one record per CDR3 protein. Of hundreds of thousands of distinct CDR3 sequences in the sample, roughly an eighth were seen once. Sequencing was done on a sample of PBMCs or a T cell subset sorted from them (not recorded which). The receptors here all came from a man younger than 30 who had mild COVID-19 (a few samples of this study predate the infection). Cell type and time point are not known.

The table lists this clonotype with a few counts. The rearrangement uses TRBV20-1 and TRBJ2-3, with D perhaps matching TRBD2 (5 bases). The CDR3 sequence is 11 residues long. Germline assignment: CDR1 DFQATT and CDR2 SNEGSKA (reference sequence). V was clipped by 3 bases and J by 11 bases, with 12 bases between them. The CDR3 region is CSASSLGEQYF. Here the CDR3 DNA reads TGCAGTGCTAGTTCTCTCGGGGAGCAGTATTTT.

The chain carries TRBV11-2 and TRBJ1-2, with TRBD1 matching over 10 bases. The trim removed 5 bases at V and 11 bases at J, leaving 11 bases unmatched. In germline, CDR1 is SGHAT, CDR2 FQNNGV. The CDR3 runs 14 residues. The CDR3 coding sequence is TGTGCCAGCAGCGACCGACAGGGGGCCCTCCGGTACACCTTC. This codes for CASSDRQGALRYTF.

This clonotype was seen more than once but under ten times. The rearrangement links TRBV5-1 to TRBJ2-4; D gene unclear. Trimming pared 2 bases from V and 3 bases from J, leaving 9 bases between. CDR1 and CDR2 from the germline V gene are SGHRS and YFSETQ. This CDR3 has 14 amino acids. The CDR3 loop is CASSFLENKNIQYF. The CDR3 nucleotides read TGCGCCAGCAGCTTCCTGGAGAACAAAAACATTCAGTACTTC.

This clonotype has only a few counts. The J gene is TRBJ2-2, the V gene TRBV5-1; TRBD2 agrees at 11 bases. Trimming cost V 2 bases and J 5 bases; bases outside gene matches: 5. The CDR3 is 16 residues long. CDR1 is SGHRS and CDR2 is YFSETQ in the germline V gene. The CDR3 spells CASSFIAGGRTGELFF. The CDR3 DNA is TGCGCCAGCAGCTTCATAGCGGGGGGGCGAACCGGGGAGCTGTTTTTT.

This clonotype was recorded a few times. The DNA for the CDR3 is TGCAGTGCTAGGGGACAGGAATCCAAATACGAGCAGTACTTC. It yields the protein CSARGQESKYEQYF. This chain links TRBV20-1 with TRBJ2-7; 8 bases are a match to TRBD1. V dropped 3 bases and J dropped 4; count of bases not matched to a gene: 8. The CDR3 extends over 14 amino acids. Germline-derived CDR1 and CDR2 are DFQATT and SNEGSKA (reference sequence).

The rearrangement uses TRBV30 and TRBJ2-7; D remains ambiguous. V lost 2 bases and J lost 3, with 8 bases in between. The germline gives CDR1 GTSNPN, CDR2 SVGIG (reference sequence). The CDR3 covers 12 residues. The CDR3 DNA sequence: TGTGCCTGGAGTTCTACAGACTACGAGCAGTACTTC. Translated: CAWSSTDYEQYF.

This chain joins TRBV5-6 and TRBJ2-4; 7 nucleotides match TRBD1. Germline CDR1 and CDR2: SGHDT and YYEEEE. The CDR3 loop spans 17 amino acids. The ends lost 1 base at V and 0 bases at J; junction bases unmatched: 7. The CDR3 nucleotides are TGTGCCAGCAGCTTGACAGGGGCCTCACTAGCCAAAAACATTCAGTACTTC. Its translation: CASSLTGASLAKNIQYF.

This clonotype was counted between two and nine times. The rearrangement uses TRBV4-1 and TRBJ2-7, with a tentative D call TRBD1 (5 bases). This CDR3 has 14 residues. Trimming stripped 3 bases from V and 5 bases from J, with 14 bases between. CDR1 and CDR2 from the germline V gene are MGHRA and YSYEKL. The CDR3 region is CASSQAPDIHEQYV. Written as DNA, the CDR3 is TGCGCCAGCAGCCAGGCCCCGGACATTCACGAGCAGTACGTC.

This clonotype was detected only a few times. The gene calls are TRBV7-3 and TRBJ2-7; TRBD1 aligns across 7 bases. Germline V gives CDR1 SGHTA, CDR2 FQGTGA. The length of the CDR3 is 13 residues. V lost 3 bases, J lost 5 bases, and 4 bases stayed unmatched. The CDR3 region has the DNA TGTGCCAGCAGCTTCACAGGGGTTAACGAGCAGTACTTC. The encoded protein is CASSFTGVNEQYF.

The CDR3, as DNA: TGTGCCAGCAGCTTGCCCCGCGGGGGTAGGGATTCCTACGAGCAGTACGTC. Translating it yields CASSLPRGGRDSYEQYV. The J gene is TRBJ2-7, the V gene TRBV7-3; TRBD2 agrees at 7 bases. This CDR3 comprises 17 residues. Germline V lookup: CDR1 SGHTA, CDR2 FQGTGA. V lost 3 bases, J lost 1 base, and 12 bases stayed unmatched.

The table lists this clonotype with many counts. This chain connects TRBV24-1 to TRBJ2-2; unclear D gene. Germline CDR1 is KGHDR and CDR2 is SFDVKD. The CDR3 consists of 13 residues. The germline V and J ends were trimmed by 12 bases and 3 bases, with 13 bases remaining between them. This CDR3 reads CAVRETYTGELFF. The CDR3 nucleotides read TGTGCCGTAAGAGAAACTTACACCGGGGAGCTGTTTTTT.

This clonotype turned up a few times. V and J are TRBV6-2 or TRBV6-3 and TRBJ1-1; TRBD1 aligns across 8 bases. The CDR3 is 15 residues long. V shed 7 bases and J 5 bases; nucleotides not matched to a gene: 12. CDR1 is MNHEY, CDR2 SVGEGT, per germline. The CDR3 DNA reads as TGTGCCAGCAACCCCCTTCGGGACAGGTGGACTGAAGCTTTCTTT. This sequence encodes CASNPLRDRWTEAFF.

This clonotype has just a few counts. A much larger clone lies a single base off, so this may be a read error. The CDR3 DNA reads TGTGCCAGCAGCATGAACTATGGCTACACCTTC. It encodes CASSMNYGYTF. The chain is built from TRBV10-3 and TRBJ1-2; D unresolved. The CDR3 runs to 11 residues. Trimming took 10 bases from V and 2 from J, leaving 8 bases between them. Germline V lookup: CDR1 ENHRY, CDR2 SYGVKD.

This clonotype was picked up many times. The gene calls are TRBV12-3 or TRBV12-4 and TRBJ1-5, with D hard to call. This CDR3 has 14 amino acids. Trimming took off 6 bases at V and 4 bases at J, with 13 bases between the two ends. CDR3 residues: CASSQDLGNQPQHF. CDR3 nucleotide sequence: TGTGCCAGCAGCCAAGACCTAGGGAATCAGCCCCAGCATTTT.

The J gene is TRBJ2-5, the V gene TRBV20-1, with D tentatively TRBD1 (5 bases). The CDR3 has 13 amino acids. The germline gives CDR1 DFQATT, CDR2 SNEGSKA (reference sequence). V dropped 8 bases and J dropped 5 bases, with 18 bases sitting between them. The CDR3 DNA follows: TGCAGTCCGACTCTAAGGACACCGGAGACCCAGTACTTC. Its translation: CSPTLRTPETQYF.

V gene TRBV6-5 combines with J gene TRBJ1-1; the D gene is possibly TRBD1 (5 bases). Germline V gene data show CDR1 as MNHEY and CDR2 as SVGAGI. Trimming stripped 6 bases from V and 3 bases from J, with 14 bases between. The CDR3 totals 14 residues. The CDR3 region is CASRVTGWDTEAFF. CDR3 DNA sequence: TGTGCCAGCAGAGTCACAGGCTGGGACACTGAAGCTTTCTTT.